This record looks at one T cell receptor beta chain sequence and its context. Its antigen remains unidentified. This sample is part of a study of stem cell transplantation in POMP-related autoinflammatory disease. Overall study: The study hypothesized thymoproteasome defects skew the TRB repertoire via impaired CD8+ selection. Points from the study as a whole: A trend toward lower repertoire diversity and greater clonality appeared in every analyzed T-cell subset of PRAID patients. Patients with PRAID showed a restricted number of unique TRB V-J gene pairings.

PRAID featured prominent immunodeficiency. Here immunoSEQ multiplex PCR was the method, and the copy in TCRdb shows in-frame clones only, minus some. The sample holds some 9,900 clones, more than 75% seen once. V lost 0 bases to trimming and J lost 2 bases, with 7 bases between them. The CDR3 contains 14 residues. Germline V lookup: CDR1 SEHNR, CDR2 FQNEAQ (reference sequence). The sequence was obtained from a human patient with POMP-related autoinflammation and immune dysregulation (PRAID). Certain T cells may be donor cells from the graft. The sample here was CD4+ T cells from PBMCs, taken after stem cell transplantation. The rearrangement links TRBV7-9 to TRBJ1-2; no reliable D call. CDR3 sequence reads: CASSLALGNYGYTF. The CDR3 region has the DNA TGTGCCAGCAGCTTAGCCCTAGGCAACTATGGCTACACCTTC. Together with reference TRBV7-9 and TRBJ1-2, the CDR3 gives the full variable domain: DTGVSQNPRHKITKRGQNVTFRCDPISEHNRLYWYRQTLGQGPEFLTYFQNEAQLEKSRLLSDRFSAERPKGSFSTLEIQRTEQGDSAMYLCASSLALGNYGYTFGSGTRLTVV.